This entry describes one T cell receptor (beta chain). Its antigen is not known. The CDR3 runs to 14 residues. CDR1 SGDLS and CDR2 YYNGEE come from the germline V gene. V lost 0 bases to trimming and J lost 4 bases, with 10 bases between them. The data derive from a study of T cell responses to AZD1222 COVID-19 vaccine. Study observations and caveats: Along spike, vaccine-associated CD4 TCRs were found throughout, with dominance at 160-218 and 743-854. Donors were largely white British and mainly female; clonal diversity was possibly underestimated.

Data came from immunoSEQ multiplex PCR; TCRdb stores just in-frame clones and leaves some out. The data hold 150,000 to 200,000 clones, with around 92% observed a single time. Sample: peripheral blood, taken on day 0 of AZD1222 vaccination. This TCR came from an adult in good health. The chain recombines TRBV9 with TRBJ1-1; D gene ambiguous. The CDR3 DNA sequence: TGTGCCAGCAGCGTAGGACGGCGGGTCACTGAAGCTTTCTTT. Its protein product is CASSVGRRVTEAFF.